The present T cell receptor (beta chain) was sequenced within a study of T cell changes during pregnancy in multiple sclerosis. The data were produced by immunoSEQ multiplex PCR, yet TCRdb's version contains in-frame clones alone and is incomplete. Of 49,000 or so clones in the sample, 94% were seen once. V was shortened by 3 bases and J by 0 bases, with 12 bases between the two germline ends. Germline loops: CDR1 SQVTM, CDR2 ANQGSEA. This CDR3 has 14 residues. This sequence joins TRBV29-1 and TRBJ2-7; perhaps TRBD1 as D (6 bases). This TCR derives from a female donor with multiple sclerosis, enrolled in a pregnancy study. Specimen: CD8+ T cells from peripheral blood mononuclear cells, collected before pregnancy. The CDR3 loop reads CSVETTGSSYEQYF. Here the CDR3 DNA reads TGCAGCGTTGAGACGACAGGCTCCTCCTACGAGCAGTACTTC.